This is a list of T cell receptor beta chains from one sample in a study of blood T cell repertoires in COVID-19. Sequencing was performed with immunoSEQ multiplex PCR; in TCRdb, only in-frame clones are kept and a portion is missing. The sample has approximately 76,000 clones, 75% to 90% seen once. The sample taken for sequencing was peripheral blood. These receptors all come from an elderly woman with active or convalescent COVID-19. CDR3s leave out the opening cysteine and the closing phenylalanine or tryptophan. Rows give clone size only sometimes, using once, few, many, or a class for an expanded clone.

V gene: TRBV7-2
J gene: TRBJ1-2
clone size: NA
CDR3 protein: ASSSILGGVYGYT

V gene: TRBV7-9
J gene: TRBJ1-3
clone size: NA
CDR3 protein: ASSLVARASGNTIY

V gene: TRBV5-5
J gene: TRBJ2-2
clone size: NA
CDR3 protein: ASSFLQGAAGELF

V gene: TRBV7-2
J gene: TRBJ2-7
clone size: NA
CDR3 protein: ASSLVLGLAASYEQY

V gene: TRBV7-3
J gene: TRBJ1-1
clone size: once
CDR3 protein: ASSYDREAEAF

V gene: TRBV10-3
J gene: TRBJ1-2
clone size: NA
CDR3 protein: AISTGQRRGYT

V gene: TRBV9
J gene: TRBJ1-2
clone size: NA
CDR3 protein: ASGRLDRAHGYT

V gene: TRBV4-2
J gene: TRBJ1-1
clone size: once
CDR3 protein: ASSQESISLTEAF

V gene: TRBV14
J gene: TRBJ2-1
clone size: once
CDR3 protein: ASSLFRGDIYNEQF

V gene: TRBV5-4
J gene: TRBJ1-1
clone size: few
CDR3 protein: ASSSAPTGPTEAF

V gene: TRBV5-1
J gene: TRBJ2-3
clone size: NA
CDR3 protein: ASSLEGRGTDTQY

V gene: TRBV7-2
J gene: TRBJ1-5
clone size: NA
CDR3 protein: ASSLVAESYQPQH

V gene: TRBV9
J gene: TRBJ2-1
clone size: once
CDR3 protein: ASSPGTHDNEQF

V gene: TRBV18
J gene: TRBJ2-2
clone size: NA
CDR3 protein: ASSPTGPNTGELF

V gene: TRBV6-5
J gene: TRBJ2-2
clone size: NA
CDR3 protein: ASSSGGARTGELF

V gene: TRBV4-3
J gene: TRBJ2-5
clone size: NA
CDR3 protein: ASSQVPGKSGPKEETQY

V gene: TRBV5-4
J gene: TRBJ2-1
clone size: NA
CDR3 protein: ASSPRGGAATNNEQF

V gene: TRBV3-1/TRBV3-2
J gene: TRBJ1-2
clone size: NA
CDR3 protein: ASSQRQEPNYGYT

V gene: TRBV19
J gene: TRBJ1-4
clone size: NA
CDR3 protein: ASNSWTGMTTNEKLF

V gene: TRBV29-1
J gene: TRBJ1-1
clone size: NA
CDR3 protein: SVEERRGTNTEAF

V gene: TRBV29-1
J gene: TRBJ1-2
clone size: NA
CDR3 protein: SVAGGGIYGYT

V gene: TRBV6-1
J gene: TRBJ2-2
clone size: NA
CDR3 protein: ASSEEGPGELF

V gene: TRBV5-8
J gene: TRBJ2-6
clone size: NA
CDR3 protein: ASSLLAGGANVLT

V gene: TRBV20-1
J gene: TRBJ2-7
clone size: NA
CDR3 protein: SASGHARDYEQY

V gene: TRBV24-1
J gene: TRBJ1-2
clone size: few
CDR3 protein: ATTGIGVKYGYT

V gene: TRBV6-5
J gene: TRBJ1-1
clone size: NA
CDR3 protein: ATRDTNTEAF

V gene: TRBV4-2
J gene: TRBJ2-7
clone size: NA
CDR3 protein: ASSQDNGGIYEQY

V gene: TRBV5-1
J gene: TRBJ2-7
clone size: NA
CDR3 protein: ASSLVGGSYEQY

V gene: TRBV7-2
J gene: TRBJ2-1
clone size: NA
CDR3 protein: ASSRGGAGNNEQF

V gene: TRBV28
J gene: TRBJ1-2
clone size: NA
CDR3 protein: ASSPLSQGSRGYT